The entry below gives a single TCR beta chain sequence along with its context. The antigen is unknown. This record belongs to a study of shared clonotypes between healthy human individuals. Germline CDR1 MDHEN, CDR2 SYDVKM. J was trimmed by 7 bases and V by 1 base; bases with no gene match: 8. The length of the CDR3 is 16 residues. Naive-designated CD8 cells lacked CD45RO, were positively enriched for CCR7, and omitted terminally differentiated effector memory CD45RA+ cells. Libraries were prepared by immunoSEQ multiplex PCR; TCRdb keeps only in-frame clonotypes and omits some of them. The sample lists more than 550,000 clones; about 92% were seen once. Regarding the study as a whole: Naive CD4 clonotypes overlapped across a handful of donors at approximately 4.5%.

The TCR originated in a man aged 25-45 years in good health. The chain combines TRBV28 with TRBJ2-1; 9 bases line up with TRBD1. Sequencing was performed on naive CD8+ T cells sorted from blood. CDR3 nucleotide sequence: TGTGCCAGCAGTTTATTCGGGACAGGGAATGGAAATGAGCAGTTCTTC. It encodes CASSLFGTGNGNEQFF.